Listed here is a single T cell receptor beta chain. These data come from a study of T cell changes during pregnancy in multiple sclerosis. Here immunoSEQ multiplex PCR was the method, and the copy in TCRdb shows in-frame clones only, minus some. The sample records 35,000 to 50,000 clones, roughly 90% being singletons. CDR1 and CDR2 from the germline V gene are ENHRY and SYGVKD. This CDR3 spans 16 amino acids. The ends lost 6 bases at V and 1 base at J; junction bases unmatched: 11. The TCR comes from a female donor in good health, enrolled as a control in a pregnancy study. The specimen was peripheral blood, collected in the second trimester of pregnancy. This chain links TRBV10-3 with TRBJ1-1; 7 bases agree with TRBD1. The CDR3 nucleotides are TGTGCCATCAGAGCTCTGGGACAGCAGAAGAACACTGAAGCTTTCTTT. It yields the protein CAIRALGQQKNTEAFF.